The 13 T cell receptor beta chains below all came from one sample that was sequenced in a study of blood T cell repertoires in COVID-19. Repertoires were generated with immunoSEQ multiplex PCR, while TCRdb's copy carries only in-frame clones and drops some. The table records approximately 150,000 clones, about 85% of them present only once. Sequencing was done on a sample of peripheral blood. The source of these receptors is a human donor in a cohort sampled during active COVID-19.

The chain has TRBV5-1 and TRBJ2-7; tentatively, D is TRBD1 (6 bases). Germline CDR1 SGHRS, CDR2 YFSETQ. Trimming cost V 4 bases and J 4 bases, with 15 bases left between them. The CDR3 sequence is 14 residues long. The CDR3 coding sequence is TGCGCCAGCAGCCGCTTAACAGGGCAGTACGAGCAGTACTTC. It translates to CASSRLTGQYEQYF.

The rearrangement uses TRBV21-1 and TRBJ2-7; TRBD1 is the table's D call, not checked against the DNA. TRBV21-1 is a recognized pseudogene. CDR3 length: 12 residues. DNA of the CDR3: TGTGCCAGCAAGGACAGGATCTACGAGCAGTACTTC. It yields the protein CASKDRIYEQYF.

The V call is TRBV7-2, the J call TRBJ2-3, with TRBD2 matching over 13 bases. Germline V lookup: CDR1 SGHTA, CDR2 FQGNSA. The CDR3 consists of 16 residues. Unmatched junction bases numbered 6, after V lost 5 bases and J lost 4 bases. The CDR3 loop is CASSLRTSGSADTQYF. Written as DNA, the CDR3 is TGTGCCAGCAGCCTCCGGACTAGCGGGAGCGCAGATACGCAGTATTTT.

Concerning this clone itself: The sample has other DNA sequences that encode this CDR3 too. The chain combines TRBV5-1 with TRBJ2-3; D gene ambiguous. The CDR3 contains 14 residues. The germline V and J ends were trimmed by 0 bases and 0 bases, with 5 bases remaining between them. The germline gives CDR1 SGHRS, CDR2 YFSETQ. Here the CDR3 DNA reads TGCGCCAGCAGCTTGGACAGTAGCACAGATACGCAGTATTTT. This translates into CASSLDSSTDTQYF.

This clone was seen a handful of times. The chain joins TRBV10-3 to TRBJ2-7; a weak D match, TRBD2 (6 bases). CDR3 length: 16 residues. Trimming pared 0 bases from V and 6 bases from J, leaving 18 bases between. From germline, CDR1 is ENHRY and CDR2 SYGVKD. For the CDR3, the DNA is TGTGCCATCAGTGAGTCGACAATAGCGGCTCCAGGCGAGCAGTACTTC. Translated, it gives CAISESTIAAPGEQYF.

The chain has TRBV28 and TRBJ2-1; 10 bases align to TRBD1. Per germline, CDR1 MDHEN and CDR2 SYDVKM. The V segment lost 6 bases and the J segment 9 bases; nucleotides outside the gene matches: 8. CDR3 length: 14 amino acids. The CDR3 region is CASRRGTGDFEQFF. DNA for the CDR3: TGTGCCAGCAGGCGGGGGACAGGGGACTTTGAGCAGTTCTTC.

This clone has more than one count but fewer than ten. The rearrangement uses TRBV23-1 and TRBJ1-1; a possible D gene is TRBD1 (6 bases). TRBV23-1 is given ORF status, its function remaining uncertain. The V end was cut by 2 bases, the J end by 0 bases, with 13 bases between. The CDR3 sequence is 16 residues long. The CDR3 reads CASSQDRGAVNTEAFF. CDR3 in DNA: TGCGCCAGCAGTCAAGATCGGGGGGCCGTGAACACTGAAGCTTTCTTT.

The chain employs TRBV19 and TRBJ2-7, with a tentative D call TRBD1 (6 bases). The germline V gene encodes CDR1 LNHDA and CDR2 SQIVND (reference sequence). The germline V and J ends were trimmed by 7 bases and 6 bases, with 16 bases remaining between them. This CDR3 comprises 13 residues. CDR3 bases: TGTGCCAGTAAACAACAGGGATTCGGCGAGCAGTACTTC. Its translation is CASKQQGFGEQYF.

The J gene is TRBJ1-1, the V gene TRBV2, with a tentative D call TRBD1 (5 bases). V shed 10 bases and J shed 1 base, with 13 bases lying between them. Germline V gene sequence: CDR1 SNHLY, CDR2 FYNNEI. The CDR3 consists of 13 residues. DNA for the CDR3: TGTGCCACCCCGGGTCAGGGGAACACTGAAGCTTTCTTT. Encoded protein: CATPGQGNTEAFF. Variable domain in full (rest from reference TRBV2 and TRBJ1-1): EPEVTQTPSHQVTQMGQEVILRCVPISNHLYFYWYRQILGQKVEFLVSFYNNEISEKSEIFDDQFSVERPDGSNFTLKIRSTKLEDSAMYFCATPGQGNTEAFFGQGTRLTVV.

The chain carries TRBV2 and TRBJ2-3; 14 nucleotides match TRBD2. From germline, CDR1 is SNHLY and CDR2 FYNNEI. The J segment lost 4 bases and the V segment lost 5 bases, leaving 8 bases of the junction unmatched. This CDR3 has 17 residues. CDR3 DNA: TGTGCCAGCAGTTTCCAGGGACTAGCGGGAGCATCAGATACGCAGTATTTT. The encoded protein is CASSFQGLAGASDTQYF.

The chain uses TRBV5-4 and TRBJ2-2; no firm D call. The CDR3 totals 13 residues. V was shortened by 1 base and J by 7 bases, with 8 bases between the two germline ends. Germline CDR1 reads SGHNT; CDR2 reads YYREEE (reference sequence). Written as DNA, the CDR3 is TGTGCCAGCAGCTTGCGGAGAGGCGGGGAGCTGTTTTTT. Its translation is CASSLRRGGELFF.

V and J are TRBV18 and TRBJ2-1; 10 nucleotides align to TRBD1. Germline V CDR1 and CDR2: KGHSH, LQKENI. The CDR3 covers 16 residues. V lost 0 bases, J lost 2 bases, and 1 base stayed unmatched. CDR3 loop: CASSPPGQGPYNEQFF. The DNA for the CDR3 is TGTGCCAGCTCACCACCGGGACAGGGGCCCTACAATGAGCAGTTCTTC.

This clone was seen a single time. The chain uses TRBV28 and TRBJ2-3, with D possibly being TRBD2 (6 bases). The ends were cut back, 6 bases at V and 4 bases at J, with 17 bases in the middle. CDR1 is MDHEN, CDR2 SYDVKM, per germline. The CDR3 extends over 15 amino acids. The CDR3 nucleotides read TGTGCCAGCAGACCGACGTTAGGAGGGGCAGATACGCAGTATTTT. This gives the protein CASRPTLGGADTQYF.